This entry is about one T cell receptor beta chain. The antigen is unknown. TCRdb's table, derived via immunoSEQ multiplex PCR, lists solely in-frame clones and lacks some. This table holds about 1,800 clones, about four fifths found once. These data are taken from a study of chemoradiotherapy in HPV16-positive cancers. On the study more broadly: Candidate HPV-specific T-cell clones and common TCR motifs came from functional assays in two HPV16-positive patients. Study-wide points: In HPV16-positive patients, HPV-responsive T-cell expansion tracked better recurrence-free survival. Candidate HPV-specific clones and E7-related TCR motifs grew in tumor during treatment.

Repertoires were sampled repeatedly during chemoradiotherapy. The CDR3 extends over 13 amino acids. Germline V gene sequence: CDR1 SGHNT, CDR2 YYREEE (reference sequence). Trimming shortened V by 4 bases and J by 3 bases, and 9 bases separated the two germline ends. Source: tumor tissue, taken from a patient who underwent chemoradiotherapy. The receptor comes from a human donor with HPV-associated anogenital cancer. The chain combines TRBV5-4 with TRBJ2-3; D might be TRBD1 (6 bases). CDR3 loop: CASSHRDTDTQYF. The CDR3 DNA follows: TGTGCCAGCAGCCACAGGGATACAGATACGCAGTATTTT.